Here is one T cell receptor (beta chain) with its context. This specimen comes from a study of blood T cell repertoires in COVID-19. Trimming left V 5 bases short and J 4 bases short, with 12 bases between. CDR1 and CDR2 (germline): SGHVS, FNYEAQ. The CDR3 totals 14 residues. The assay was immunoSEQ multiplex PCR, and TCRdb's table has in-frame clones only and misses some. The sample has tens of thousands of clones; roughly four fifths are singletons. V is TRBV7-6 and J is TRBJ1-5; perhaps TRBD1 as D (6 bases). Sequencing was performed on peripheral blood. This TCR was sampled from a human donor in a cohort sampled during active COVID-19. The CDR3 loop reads CASSPGQGNQPQHF. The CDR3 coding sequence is TGTGCCAGCAGCCCCGGGCAGGGGAATCAGCCCCAGCATTTT.